Each of the 14 T cell receptor beta chains below was sequenced from the same sample in a study of CD8 T cells in ankylosing spondylitis. Study outcomes and limitations: Apparently characteristic of ankylosing spondylitis blood was a TCR beta motif (about 8 highly homologous variants).

These receptors' targets are unknown. TCRdb re-called the 5' RACE reads through MiXCR, storing one row per CDR3 protein. The sample holds hundreds of thousands of distinct CDR3 sequences, approximately 12% seen once. The sample was blood, either unsorted or a sorted T cell fraction (not recorded which). These TCRs come from a male donor with ankylosing spondylitis.

V gene TRBV5-1 combines with J gene TRBJ2-3; 10 nucleotides align to TRBD2. The CDR3 is 16 amino acids. The V and J ends lost 4 bases and 6 bases, in that order; junction bases with no gene match: 11. Germline V gene lookup returns CDR1 SGHRS and CDR2 YFSETQ. CDR3 protein: CASSLSSGGYYDTQYF. CDR3 in DNA: TGCGCCAGCAGCCTGTCTAGCGGGGGCTATTATGATACGCAGTATTTT.

The chain is built from TRBV20-1 and TRBJ2-6; 9 bases agree with TRBD1. There are 16 residues in the CDR3. The junction had 2 bases not matched to a gene; V was cut back by 0 bases and J by 2 bases. Germline CDR1 and CDR2: DFQATT and SNEGSKA (reference sequence). The CDR3 region has the DNA TGCAGTGCTAGAGATACAGGGGGCACTGGGGCCAACGTCCTGACTTTC. As protein: CSARDTGGTGANVLTF.

This sequence joins TRBV18 and TRBJ1-2; D is uncertain. The germline V and J ends were trimmed by 8 bases and 7 bases, with 23 bases remaining between them. Germline loops: CDR1 KGHSH, CDR2 LQKENI. The CDR3 totals 15 residues. CDR3 sequence (DNA): TGTGCCAGCGCTCTCCCCGGCGCACGCCTGGGTGGCTACACCTTC. Protein product: CASALPGARLGGYTF.

This clonotype was picked up a small number of times. This rearrangement joins TRBV7-6 to TRBJ2-3; 10 bases map to TRBD1. V trimming: 2 bases; J trimming: 3 bases; junction bases outside the gene matches: 2. This CDR3 has 15 residues. From germline, CDR1 is SGHVS and CDR2 FNYEAQ. As DNA, the CDR3 is TGTGCCAGCAGCTTACCGGGACAGGGGACAGATACGCAGTATTTT. Amino acids: CASSLPGQGTDTQYF.

This clonotype occurred a few times. The chain employs TRBV28 and TRBJ2-5; weak D call: TRBD1 (6 bases). This CDR3 contains 16 residues. CDR1 and CDR2 from the germline V gene are MDHEN and SYDVKM. V was trimmed by 3 bases and J by 1 base, leaving 15 bases between them. CDR3 nucleotide sequence: TGTGCCAGCAGTTTGAACCCCGGCAGGGGCCAAGAGACCCAGTACTTC. Residues: CASSLNPGRGQETQYF.

This clonotype was detected ten times or more. V is TRBV29-1 and J is TRBJ2-7; D gene unclear. The V end lost 3 bases, the J end lost 3 bases, and 15 bases lay between the germline ends. Germline V CDR1 and CDR2: SQVTM, ANQGSEA. This CDR3 spans 14 amino acids. CDR3 DNA sequence: TGCAGCGTTGAGGTTGACCCGGACCTCTACGAGCAGTACTTC. It translates to CSVEVDPDLYEQYF.

The V gene is TRBV10-3, the J gene TRBJ2-3; tentatively, D is TRBD1 or TRBD2 (6 bases each). This CDR3 comprises 15 residues. Looked up from germline, CDR1 is ENHRY and CDR2 is SYGVKD. V lost 3 bases and J 3 bases, leaving 13 bases between the germline ends. The CDR3 DNA sequence: TGTGCCATCAGTGAACCGGGGGCGGGGACAGATACGCAGTATTTT. This translates into CAISEPGAGTDTQYF.

The CDR3: CASGPSGANVLTF. The CDR3 region has the DNA TGTGCCAGCGGTCCTTCTGGGGCCAACGTCCTGACTTTC. This rearrangement joins TRBV7-9 to TRBJ2-6; D is undetermined. The germline CDR1 and CDR2 sequences are SEHNR and FQNEAQ (reference sequence). This CDR3 contains 13 residues. Trimming removed 8 bases from V and 1 base from J, with 6 bases in between.

This clonotype occurred a few times. The rearrangement uses TRBV4-3 and TRBJ2-7, with a possible D match to TRBD1 (5 bases). The CDR3 consists of 13 residues. V shed 0 bases and J shed 8 bases, with 11 bases lying between them. Germline loops: CDR1 LGHNA, CDR2 YSLEER. CDR3 region: CASSQDGRAQQYF. The CDR3 DNA reads as TGCGCCAGCAGCCAAGACGGCAGGGCTCAGCAGTACTTC.

The table lists this clonotype with many counts. This sequence joins TRBV12-3 or TRBV12-4 and TRBJ2-2; D perhaps matches TRBD1 (5 bases). The germline V and J ends were trimmed by 3 bases and 4 bases, with 9 bases remaining between them. The CDR3 loop spans 14 amino acids. CDR3 residues: CASSFARVTGELFF. CDR3 DNA: TGTGCCAGCAGTTTTGCCAGGGTCACCGGGGAGCTGTTTTTT.

This clonotype appeared a few times. The chain joins TRBV11-2 to TRBJ2-6; tentatively, D is TRBD1 (6 bases). Germline CDR1 reads SGHAT; CDR2 reads FQNNGV. CDR3 length: 18 amino acids. V was clipped by 5 bases and J by 0 bases, with 17 bases between them. DNA for the CDR3: TGTGCCAGCAGCCCAAGGGTACAGGGCCACTCTGGGGCCAACGTCCTGACTTTC. Amino acid sequence: CASSPRVQGHSGANVLTF.

In its sample, this clonotype was seen many times. The chain couples TRBV29-1 to TRBJ2-4, with 7 bases fitting TRBD2. CDR1 is SQVTM and CDR2 is ANQGSEA in the germline V gene. After removal of 2 bases from V and 7 bases from J, the junction contained 5 bases not matched to a gene. CDR3 length: 13 amino acids. CDR3 DNA: TGCAGCGTTGAACGGCGGGGGTATAACATTCAGTACTTC. Translation: CSVERRGYNIQYF.

This clonotype was seen repeatedly, ten times or more. The V and J genes are TRBV6-2 or TRBV6-3 and TRBJ1-4; D perhaps matches TRBD1 (5 bases). Trimming took off 4 bases at V and 5 bases at J, with 11 bases between the two ends. Germline CDR1 and CDR2: MNHEY and SVGEGT. This CDR3 has 14 amino acids. CDR3 region: CASSSGTANEKLFF. The CDR3 DNA reads as TGTGCCAGCAGTTCCGGGACGGCGAATGAAAAACTGTTTTTT.

J is TRBJ1-5 and V is TRBV28, with D uncertain. The length of the CDR3 is 12 residues. CDR1 MDHEN and CDR2 SYDVKM come from the germline V gene. The V and J ends lost 4 bases and 5 bases respectively, with 6 bases between them. The CDR3 protein is CASSSSYQPQHF. In nucleotides, the CDR3 is TGTGCCAGCAGTTCTAGTTATCAGCCCCAGCATTTT. The full variable domain, rest sourced from reference TRBV28 and TRBJ1-5, is DVKVTQSSRYLVKRTGEKVFLECVQDMDHENMFWYRQDPGLGLRLIYFSYDVKMKEKGDIPEGYSVSREKKERFSLILESASTNQTSMYLCASSSSYQPQHFGDGTRLSIL.